The 8 T cell receptor beta chains below were found in one sample sequenced in a study of T-cell reconstitution after alpha-beta-depleted transplantation in children. Unique molecular identifiers were incorporated during preparation of the TCRbeta library. One entry per CDR3 protein results from TCRdb running MiXCR on the PCR reads. The sample lists 550,000 to 800,000 distinct CDR3 sequences, about an eighth occurring once. This material consisted of PBMCs, taken before TCRalphabeta/CD19-depleted stem cell transplant. The receptors were gathered from a girl between 2 and 10 years old with congenital amegakaryocytic thrombocytopenia, due to receive a stem cell transplant.

This clonotype was counted between two and nine times. V usage is TRBV20-1 and J usage is TRBJ2-1; a possible D gene is TRBD2 (6 bases). V was trimmed by 2 bases and J by 6 bases, leaving 14 bases between them. This CDR3 spans 14 amino acids. The V gene's germline CDR1 is DFQATT and CDR2 SNEGSKA (reference sequence). This CDR3 is CSARNSLGGNEQFF. The CDR3 DNA sequence: TGCAGTGCTAGAAATAGCTTGGGGGGCAATGAGCAGTTCTTC.

The rearrangement uses TRBV12-3 or TRBV12-4 and TRBJ1-3; D gene ambiguous. This CDR3 spans 14 amino acids. V lost 6 bases and J lost 7, with 16 bases in between. CDR3 sequence reads: CASRGRGWTNTIYF. CDR3 nucleotide sequence: TGTGCCAGCAGAGGGCGGGGATGGACGAACACCATATATTTT.

This clonotype appeared many times. V is TRBV20-1 and J is TRBJ2-3; 13 bases align to TRBD2. From germline, CDR1 is DFQATT and CDR2 SNEGSKA (reference sequence). Trimming cost V 0 bases and J 4 bases; bases outside gene matches: 10. The CDR3 spans 18 residues. CDR3 in amino acids: CSAREGLAGRNPPDTQYF. The CDR3 DNA reads as TGCAGTGCTAGAGAGGGACTAGCGGGGAGGAACCCCCCAGATACGCAGTATTTT.

This clonotype was recorded at least ten times. V is TRBV12-3 or TRBV12-4 and J is TRBJ1-1, with 11 nucleotides matching TRBD1. The ends lost 10 bases at V and 4 bases at J; junction bases unmatched: 5. The CDR3 is 13 residues long. The CDR3 nucleotides are TGTGCCATAGGACAGGGGGCGGGCACTGAAGCTTTCTTT. It codes for CAIGQGAGTEAFF.

The genes are TRBV5-1 and TRBJ2-7, with 10 bases matching TRBD1. CDR3 length: 17 residues. Germline CDR1 reads SGHRS; CDR2 reads YFSETQ. The J segment lost 4 bases and the V segment lost 0 bases, leaving 10 bases of the junction unmatched. The CDR3 nucleotides read TGCGCCAGCAGCTTGGGGGTAATTCGACAGGGGGCATACGAGCAGTACTTC. It codes for CASSLGVIRQGAYEQYF. Based on the CDR3 plus reference TRBV5-1 and TRBJ2-7, the full variable domain is KAGVTQTPRYLIKTRGQQVTLSCSPISGHRSVSWYQQTPGQGLQFLFEYFSETQRNKGNFPGRFSGRQFSNSRSEMNVSTLELGDSALYLCASSLGVIRQGAYEQYFGPGTRLTVT.

The chain combines TRBV20-1 with TRBJ2-1, with TRBD2 matching 7 bases. From germline, CDR1 is DFQATT and CDR2 SNEGSKA (reference sequence). CDR3 size: 13 residues. The ends lost 7 bases at V and 4 bases at J; junction bases unmatched: 7. In nucleotides, the CDR3 is TGCAGTGGGGCCGGGGGAGGGTACAATGAGCAGTTCTTC. Amino acid sequence: CSGAGGGYNEQFF.

Ten or more counts support this clonotype. This rearrangement joins TRBV20-1 to TRBJ2-5; D might be TRBD1 (5 bases). The CDR3 length is 13 residues. Germline CDR1 and CDR2: DFQATT and SNEGSKA (reference sequence). V was clipped by 3 bases and J by 7 bases, with 15 bases between them. Here the CDR3 DNA reads TGCAGTGCTAGGCGCAGGGCTGAAGCGACCCAGTACTTC. Its translation is CSARRRAEATQYF.

This clonotype was found many times. V usage is TRBV5-1 and J usage is TRBJ2-3, with TRBD1 matching over 10 bases. The CDR3 spans 17 residues. Germline trimming cut 4 bases from V and 4 bases from J; bases unmatched to any gene: 12. Germline-derived CDR1 and CDR2 are SGHRS and YFSETQ. CDR3 in DNA: TGCGCCAGCAGCCGTTTACCGGGACAGGGGTCAGCAGATACGCAGTATTTT. Translation: CASSRLPGQGSADTQYF.